One and the same sample provided the 8 T cell receptor beta chains below, sequenced in a study of CD8 T cells in ankylosing spondylitis. Study-wide results and limits: A TCR beta motif made of fewer than ten highly homologous variants seemed typical of ankylosing spondylitis blood.

The antigens of these receptors remain unknown. TCRdb re-called the 5' RACE reads through MiXCR, storing one row per CDR3 protein. This table has approximately 520,000 distinct CDR3 sequences, about 5.7% appearing once. The sample comprised blood, either unsorted or a sorted T cell fraction (not recorded which). Every receptor here comes from a male donor with ankylosing spondylitis.

This clonotype was observed many times. The chain employs TRBV10-3 and TRBJ2-2; the D gene is possibly TRBD2 (5 bases). Trimming left V 0 bases short and J 1 base short, with 12 bases between. CDR1 is ENHRY, CDR2 SYGVKD, per germline. The CDR3 runs to 17 residues. For the CDR3, the DNA is TGTGCCATCAGTGAGTCGAGAAGCGGCGAGAACACCGGGGAGCTGTTTTTT. Its protein product is CAISESRSGENTGELFF.

This sequence joins TRBV20-1 and TRBJ2-2, with D uncertain. The CDR3 contains 15 residues. Germline CDR1 reads DFQATT; CDR2 reads SNEGSKA (reference sequence). The V gene lost 4 bases and the J gene lost 3 bases, with 15 bases spanning the gap. The CDR3 here is CSAKKIVEDTGELFF. The CDR3, as DNA: TGCAGTGCTAAAAAGATCGTAGAGGACACCGGGGAGCTGTTTTTT.

This clonotype was counted ten times or more. This chain links TRBV20-1 with TRBJ1-6; TRBD1 might be the D (5 bases). Germline-derived CDR1 and CDR2 are DFQATT and SNEGSKA (reference sequence). This CDR3 region has 16 residues. The V and J ends lost 5 bases and 2 bases respectively, with 16 bases between them. CDR3 coding DNA: TGCAGTGCTCCTGCACGGGGCACGACCTATAATTCACCCCTCCACTTT. Protein product: CSAPARGTTYNSPLHF.

Comments on this clonotype: A much larger clone lies one base from this, so it may be a read error. V usage is TRBV4-3 and J usage is TRBJ1-1; tentatively, D is TRBD1 (5 bases). V shed 3 bases and J shed 3 bases, with 14 bases lying between them. The CDR3 covers 15 residues. In germline, CDR1 is LGHNA, CDR2 YSLEER. CDR3 residues: CASSQGRTMDTEAFF. CDR3 bases: TGCGCCAGCAGCCAGGGACGGACCATGGACACTGAAGCTTTCTTT.

This clonotype was seen more than once but under ten times. The rearrangement uses TRBV12-3 or TRBV12-4 and TRBJ2-7, with 7 nucleotides matching TRBD1. This CDR3 is built from 13 residues. The junction had 3 bases not matched to a gene; V was cut back by 6 bases and J by 1 base. The CDR3 sequence is CASRGDSSYEQYF. CDR3 nucleotides: TGTGCCAGCAGGGGGGACAGTTCCTACGAGCAGTACTTC.

At least ten counts were recorded for this clonotype. This sequence joins TRBV12-3 or TRBV12-4 and TRBJ2-2; 8 bases are shared with TRBD1. The CDR3 is 18 amino acids. The ends lost 2 bases at V and 4 bases at J; junction bases unmatched: 12. CDR3 residues: CASSLTQGVEAGTGELFF. DNA of the CDR3: TGTGCCAGCAGTTTAACACAGGGGGTCGAGGCGGGCACCGGGGAGCTGTTTTTT.

This clonotype was recorded at least ten times. V is TRBV4-3 and J is TRBJ1-2; D remains ambiguous. Germline values: CDR1 LGHNA, CDR2 YSLEER. The V end was cut by 3 bases, the J end by 4 bases, with 9 bases between. CDR3 length: 13 residues. The CDR3 nucleotides read TGCGCCAGCAGCCAGGGTAACGGCTATGGCTACACCTTC. It is translated as CASSQGNGYGYTF.

In this sample, this clonotype turned up many times. The chain couples TRBV7-9 to TRBJ2-2; D unresolved. The CDR3 contains 14 residues. V lost 4 bases to trimming and J lost 2 bases, with 8 bases between them. Germline loops: CDR1 SEHNR, CDR2 FQNEAQ (reference sequence). The DNA for the CDR3 is TGTGCCAGCAGCTCACAACCTAACACCGGGGAGCTGTTTTTT. This sequence encodes CASSSQPNTGELFF.